Listed below are T cell receptor beta chains from one sample, sequenced in a study of OX40 agonist ivuxolimab in advanced cancers. Clones were sequenced by immunoSEQ multiplex PCR, and TCRdb holds only the in-frame ones, with some missing. The data hold 45,000 to 50,000 clones, with 80% to 95% observed a single time. The sample consisted of CD4+ or CD8+ T cells sorted from blood, taken in a trial of the OX40 agonist ivuxolimab. These receptors were taken from an adult with an advanced solid tumor such as melanoma, head and neck, liver or kidney cancer. CDR3s include the opening cysteine and the closing phenylalanine or tryptophan. A D gene is named only where the DNA matches it firmly. Size is omitted from some rows. Given values are once, few, many or a class for expanded clones.

D | J | size | V | CDR3 | DNA
- | TRBJ2-2 | - | TRBV6-5 | CASSYEGGELFF | TGTGCCAGCAGTTACGAGGGCGGGGAGCTGTTTTTT
TRBD1 | TRBJ1-2 | - | TRBV9 | CASSQGQERANYGYTF | TGTGCCAGCAGCCAGGGACAGGAGAGAGCTAACTATGGCTACACCTTC
TRBD2 | TRBJ2-1 | - | TRBV29-1 | CSVEVGGEQFF | TGCAGCGTTGAAGTGGGGGGGGAGCAGTTCTTC
- | TRBJ1-1 | - | TRBV5-6 | CASSFPRAEGTEAFF | TGTGCCAGCAGCTTCCCCCGGGCAGAGGGGACTGAAGCTTTCTTT
TRBD1 | TRBJ1-4 | - | TRBV15 | CATSRMPGGASDEKLFF | TGTGCCACCAGCAGAATGCCAGGGGGCGCATCGGATGAAAAACTGTTTTTT
TRBD1 | TRBJ1-2 | once | TRBV7-9 | CASSLGDSHLGYTF | TGTGCCAGCAGCTTAGGGGACAGCCACCTCGGCTACACCTTC
- | TRBJ2-7 | - | TRBV19 | CASSISGLSYEQYF | TGTGCCAGTAGTATTAGTGGGCTTTCCTACGAGCAGTACTTC
- | TRBJ2-3 | - | TRBV10-1 | CASSESPGMGTDTQYF | TGCGCCAGCAGTGAGTCGCCAGGTATGGGCACAGATACGCAGTATTTT
- | TRBJ2-3 | - | TRBV7-6 | CASSRTLDISTDTQYF | TGTGCCAGCAGCCGGACCCTCGACATTAGCACAGATACGCAGTATTTT
TRBD1 | TRBJ1-2 | - | TRBV6-6 | CASSYQTGVFYGYTF | TGTGCCAGCAGCTATCAGACAGGGGTGTTCTATGGCTACACCTTC
TRBD2 | TRBJ2-5 | - | TRBV19 | CASSISGGNPETQYF | TGTGCCAGTAGTATTAGCGGGGGGAACCCGGAGACCCAGTACTTC
- | TRBJ2-1 | - | TRBV4-1 | CASSQDSDNEQFF | TGCGCCAGCAGCCAAGATTCGGACAATGAGCAGTTCTTC
TRBD1 | TRBJ2-1 | - | TRBV9 | CASSVNRGDEQFF | TGTGCCAGCAGCGTAAACAGGGGGGATGAGCAGTTCTTC
- | TRBJ1-6 | - | TRBV6-1 | CASREQGLAYNSPLHF | TGTGCCAGCAGGGAACAGGGACTAGCTTATAATTCACCCCTCCACTTT
TRBD1 | TRBJ1-1 | - | TRBV25-1 | CASSDSRDRLAFF | TGTGCCAGCAGTGACTCCCGGGACAGGTTAGCTTTCTTT
TRBD2 | TRBJ2-2 | - | TRBV6-1 | CASNPGGTSGELFF | TGTGCCAGCAACCCGGGAGGAACATCTGGGGAGCTGTTTTTT
- | TRBJ1-6 | - | TRBV6-5 | CASRGRYNSPLHF | TGTGCCAGCAGGGGCAGATATAATTCACCCCTCCACTTT
TRBD1 | TRBJ1-2 | - | TRBV11-2 | CASRDPGDSRQGYTF | TGTGCCAGCAGGGATCCCGGGGACAGCCGTCAAGGCTACACCTTC
- | TRBJ2-6 | - | TRBV27 | CASSLFGSGANVLTF | TGTGCCAGCAGTTTGTTCGGCTCTGGGGCCAACGTCCTGACTTTC
TRBD1 | TRBJ1-2 | - | TRBV27 | CASSPDRGRPYGYTF | TGTGCCAGCAGCCCCGACAGGGGGCGGCCCTATGGCTACACCTTC
- | TRBJ2-3 | - | TRBV13 | CASSFRSTDTQYF | TGTGCCAGCAGCTTCCGAAGCACAGATACGCAGTATTTT
- | TRBJ2-2 | - | TRBV7-6 | CASSRDKILRGELFF | TGTGCCAGCAGCCGGGACAAGATACTCCGCGGGGAGCTGTTTTTT
- | TRBJ1-1 | - | TRBV6-1 | CATNEGTEAFF | TGTGCCACAAACGAGGGGACTGAAGCTTTCTTT
- | TRBJ1-2 | - | TRBV11-2 | CASSLVGTRDPGYTF | TGTGCCAGCAGCTTAGTGGGAACCCGAGATCCTGGCTACACCTTC
- | TRBJ1-5 | - | TRBV2 | CASRDSYISNQPQHF | TGTGCCAGCAGGGACAGCTACATAAGCAATCAGCCCCAGCATTTT